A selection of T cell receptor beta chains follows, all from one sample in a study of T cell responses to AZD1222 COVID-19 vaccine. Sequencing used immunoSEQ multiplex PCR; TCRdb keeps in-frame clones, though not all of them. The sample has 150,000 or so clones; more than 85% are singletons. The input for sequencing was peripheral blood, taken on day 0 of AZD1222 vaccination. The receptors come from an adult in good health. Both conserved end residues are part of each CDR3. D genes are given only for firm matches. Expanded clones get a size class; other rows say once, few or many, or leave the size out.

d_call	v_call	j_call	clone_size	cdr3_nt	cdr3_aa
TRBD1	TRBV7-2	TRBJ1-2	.	TGTGCCAGCAGCCAGACAGGGAGGTATGGCTACACCTTC	CASSQTGRYGYTF
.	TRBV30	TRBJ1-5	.	TGTGCCTGGAAAGGTCGGGAAAAACAGCCCCAGCATTTT	CAWKGREKQPQHF
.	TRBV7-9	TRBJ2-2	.	TGTGCCAGCAGCTTAGCCGGGGGGCCGAACACCGGGGAGCTGTTTTTT	CASSLAGGPNTGELFF
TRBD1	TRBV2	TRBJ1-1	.	TGTGCCAGCAAGGGACAGCTGAACACTGAAGCTTTCTTT	CASKGQLNTEAFF
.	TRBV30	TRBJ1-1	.	TGTGCCTGGAGTGTACGGGCACTAGGGCTCGGGGAGACGAACACTGAAGCTTTCTTT	CAWSVRALGLGETNTEAFF
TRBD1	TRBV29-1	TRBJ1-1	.	TGCAGCGCGTCTGTGGGGACAGGGGGCTCTGAAGCTTTCTTT	CSASVGTGGSEAFF
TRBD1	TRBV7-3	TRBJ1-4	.	TGTGCCAGCAGCTTAACTTGGGACAGGGATGCAACTAATGAAAAACTGTTTTTT	CASSLTWDRDATNEKLFF
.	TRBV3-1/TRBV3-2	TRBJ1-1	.	TGTGCCAGCAGCCAAGCAGGGTCCCGAATCACTGAAGCTTTCTTT	CASSQAGSRITEAFF
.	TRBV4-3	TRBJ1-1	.	TGCGCCAGCAGCCTCTCATCTAGGGGGGTTGATCAGGCTTTCTTT	CASSLSSRGVDQAFF
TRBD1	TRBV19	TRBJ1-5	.	TGTGCCAGTAGCGGGACAGTCACTTGGAAAGATCAGCCCCAGCATTTT	CASSGTVTWKDQPQHF
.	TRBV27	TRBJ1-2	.	TGTGCCAGCAGTTTATCCGACAGAAACTATGGCTACACCTTC	CASSLSDRNYGYTF
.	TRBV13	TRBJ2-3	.	TGTGCCAGCAGCTTAACGCTTGCTGATACGCAGTATTTT	CASSLTLADTQYF
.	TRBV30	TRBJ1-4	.	TGTGCCCGTTCAAGGGGGGGGAATGAAAAACTGTTTTTT	CARSRGGNEKLFF
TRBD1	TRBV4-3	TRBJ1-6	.	TGCGCCAGCAGCCAATCTAGGGGGCCCTATAATTCACCCCTCCACTTT	CASSQSRGPYNSPLHF
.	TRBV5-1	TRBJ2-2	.	TGCGCCAGCAGCAGACTGCGGGGGCTGAACACCGGGGAGCTGTTTTTT	CASSRLRGLNTGELFF
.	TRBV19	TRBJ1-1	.	TGTGCCAGTAGTCACCGGACAGACTCTTGGAACACTGAAGCTTTCTTT	CASSHRTDSWNTEAFF
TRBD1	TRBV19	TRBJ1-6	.	TGTGCCAGTAGTATAACAGGGGACTGGGATTCACCCCTCCACTTT	CASSITGDWDSPLHF
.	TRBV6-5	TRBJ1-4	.	TGTGCCAGCAGTTCAGATTACAGAAGTGAAAAACTGTTTTTT	CASSSDYRSEKLFF
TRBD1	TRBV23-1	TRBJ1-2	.	TGCGCCAGCAGTCCCCCCCCCAGGGGACAGGCCACTTTGCGTAACTATGGCTACACCTTC	CASSPPPRGQATLRNYGYTF
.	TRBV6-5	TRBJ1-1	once	TGTGCCAGCAGTTACTCTAACACTGAAGCTTTCTTT	CASSYSNTEAFF
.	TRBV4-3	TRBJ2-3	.	TGCGCCAGCAGCCAGGGACTTCGAGATACGCAGTATTTT	CASSQGLRDTQYF
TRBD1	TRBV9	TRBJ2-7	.	TGTGCCAGCAGCGTAAGTGGAGGAGGGACAGGGGTATCCTACGAGCAGTACTTC	CASSVSGGGTGVSYEQYF
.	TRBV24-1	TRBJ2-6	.	TGTGCCGTAGGGTTGAGGGCAGGCGCCCCCTGGGGCGGGGCCAACGTCCTGACTTTC	CAVGLRAGAPWGGANVLTF
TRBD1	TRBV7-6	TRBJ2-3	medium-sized	TGTGCCAGCAGCTTAATTGAGGGGGCCACAGATACGCAGTATTTT	CASSLIEGATDTQYF
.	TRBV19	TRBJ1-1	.	TGTGCCAGTAGTACAGGGGAGGTCAACACTGAAGCTTTCTTT	CASSTGEVNTEAFF
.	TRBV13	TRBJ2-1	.	TGTGCCAGCAGCTTAGGTCGGGACATGCCGTTCTTC	CASSLGRDMPFF
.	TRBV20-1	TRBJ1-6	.	TGCAGTGCTAGTGACCTCGTTAAAACTTATAATTCACCCCTCCACTTT	CSASDLVKTYNSPLHF
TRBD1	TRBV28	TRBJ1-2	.	TGTGCCAGCAGTTTACTCATCCACATAAAAGGACAGGCCTATGGCTACACCTTC	CASSLLIHIKGQAYGYTF
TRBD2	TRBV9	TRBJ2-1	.	TGTGCCAGCAGCGTAGGCGGGGGGGCCATTGAGCAGTTCTTC	CASSVGGGAIEQFF
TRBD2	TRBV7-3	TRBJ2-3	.	TGTGCCAGCAGTTCCGGACTAGCGGGAGATACGCAGTATTTT	CASSSGLAGDTQYF
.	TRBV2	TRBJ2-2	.	TGTGCCAGCCTCCGGGACTCCCCCACCGGGGAGCTGTTTTTT	CASLRDSPTGELFF
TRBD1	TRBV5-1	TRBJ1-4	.	TGCGCCAGCAGCTTGGTTGGGACAGGGGAAGGTAGCGGTGAAAAACTGTTTTTT	CASSLVGTGEGSGEKLFF
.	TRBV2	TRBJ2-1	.	TGTGCCAGCAGTGTAAGGCAGGCTGCTGCCAATGAGCAGTTCTTC	CASSVRQAAANEQFF
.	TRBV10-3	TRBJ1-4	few	TGTGCCATCAGCGGGACACGGACGAATGAAAAACTGTTTTTT	CAISGTRTNEKLFF
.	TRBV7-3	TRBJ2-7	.	TGTGCCAGCACCCCCAAGGGCGAGCAGTACTTC	CASTPKGEQYF
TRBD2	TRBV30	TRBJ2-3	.	TGTGCCTGGAGCAGCAGTAGCGGGGGTTGGGATACGCAGTATTTT	CAWSSSSGGWDTQYF